Listed below are T cell receptor beta chains from one sample, sequenced in a study of regulatory T cells in long-lasting Graves disease. TCRdb passed the multiplex PCR reads through MiXCR, listing each CDR3 protein once. The table lists roughly 380,000 distinct CDR3 sequences, roughly a sixth of them singletons. The sequences come from peripheral blood mononuclear cells (PBMCs), collected at new diagnosis, from a patient treated with antithyroid drugs. The receptors were sampled from a female donor with Graves disease. The CDR3 runs from the conserved cysteine through the conserved F or W. The D gene is left open where the match is weak. Rows give clone size only sometimes, using once, few, many, or a class for an expanded clone.

J: TRBJ2-1; size: NA; D: TRBD1; V: TRBV7-2; DNA: TGTGCCAGCAGCTTAGACGGGACAGGGGTTTACAATGAGCAGTTCTTC; CDR3: CASSLDGTGVYNEQFF
J: TRBJ2-7; size: many; D: NA; V: TRBV12-3/TRBV12-4; DNA: TGTGCCAGCAGTCTTCCAAGGGCAGGAAACGAGCAGTACTTC; CDR3: CASSLPRAGNEQYF
J: TRBJ1-1; size: many; D: TRBD1; V: TRBV7-2; DNA: TGTGCCAGCAGCTACAGGGGCGACACTGAAGCTTTCTTT; CDR3: CASSYRGDTEAFF
J: TRBJ1-6; size: NA; D: TRBD1; V: TRBV6-2/TRBV6-3; DNA: TGTGCCAGCAGGAAGGACAGGGTAATTTTGCGGAATTCACCCCTCCACTTT; CDR3: CASRKDRVILRNSPLHF
J: TRBJ1-5; size: NA; D: TRBD1; V: TRBV5-1; DNA: TGCGCCAGCAGCTTGGAGGGGGGACAGGGCGGCAATCAGCCCCAGCATTTT; CDR3: CASSLEGGQGGNQPQHF
J: TRBJ1-5; size: medium-sized; D: NA; V: TRBV3-1; DNA: TGTGCCAGCAGCCAATCGGTTGGCCAGCCCCAGCATTTT; CDR3: CASSQSVGQPQHF
J: TRBJ2-3; size: NA; D: NA; V: TRBV14; DNA: TGTGCCAGCAGCCAAAACGCAGGGGCAACAGATACGCAGTATTTT; CDR3: CASSQNAGATDTQYF
J: TRBJ2-2; size: NA; D: NA; V: TRBV6-2/TRBV6-3; DNA: TGTGCCACCCGTGGGGACGGGGAGCTGTTTTTT; CDR3: CATRGDGELFF
J: TRBJ2-7; size: NA; D: NA; V: TRBV12-3/TRBV12-4; DNA: TGTGCCAGCGGCCGACAAAGGAGCTCCTACGAGCAGTACTTC; CDR3: CASGRQRSSYEQYF
J: TRBJ1-6; size: many; D: NA; V: TRBV6-2/TRBV6-3; DNA: TGTGCCAGCAGACTCGGACAGATTAGCTCCTATAATTCACCCCTCCACTTT; CDR3: CASRLGQISSYNSPLHF
J: TRBJ1-5; size: many; D: NA; V: TRBV12-3/TRBV12-4; DNA: TGTGCCAGCAGTCAGCAGTATAGCAATCAGCCCCAGCATTTT; CDR3: CASSQQYSNQPQHF
J: TRBJ2-5; size: NA; D: NA; V: TRBV12-3/TRBV12-4; DNA: TGTGCCAGCAGAGCTCGTGGCAGGGAAGGAGAGACCCAGTACTTC; CDR3: CASRARGREGETQYF
J: TRBJ1-2; size: many; D: TRBD1; V: TRBV6-2/TRBV6-3; DNA: TGTGCCAGCAGTTACATGACAGGGAACTATGGCTACACCTTC; CDR3: CASSYMTGNYGYTF
J: TRBJ2-7; size: NA; D: NA; V: TRBV29-1; DNA: TGCAGCGTTGAATTAGGATTCACCTACGAGCAGTACTTC; CDR3: CSVELGFTYEQYF
J: TRBJ1-3; size: NA; D: NA; V: TRBV6-5; DNA: TGTGCCAGCAGTTACTCGCCCAGCCTCTCTGGAAACACCATATATTTT; CDR3: CASSYSPSLSGNTIYF
J: TRBJ2-7; size: NA; D: NA; V: TRBV6-2/TRBV6-3; DNA: TGTGCCAGCAGTTACCCGACTAGGGGGGGCCAGGGCTACGAGCAGTACTTC; CDR3: CASSYPTRGGQGYEQYF
J: TRBJ2-1; size: many; D: NA; V: TRBV12-3/TRBV12-4; DNA: TGTGCCAGCAGTTTAGGGGTAGGGAACTACAATGAGCAGTTCTTC; CDR3: CASSLGVGNYNEQFF
J: TRBJ1-5; size: NA; D: TRBD1; V: TRBV2; DNA: TGTGCCAGCAGTGAAGACAGGGGGAGCAATCAGCCCCAGCATTTT; CDR3: CASSEDRGSNQPQHF
J: TRBJ2-1; size: many; D: TRBD2; V: TRBV20-1; DNA: TGCAGTGCCTCACTAGCGGGAGGGCGGGATGAGCAGTTCTTC; CDR3: CSASLAGGRDEQFF
J: TRBJ1-2; size: few; D: NA; V: TRBV12-3/TRBV12-4; DNA: TGTGCCAGCAGTTTTGGGGCAGGGCGAGGCGATGGCTACACCTTC; CDR3: CASSFGAGRGDGYTF
J: TRBJ2-1; size: many; D: TRBD2; V: TRBV10-3; DNA: TGTGCCATCAACTCGGGGGCTAGCGGGACCTCCTACAATGAGCAGTTCTTC; CDR3: CAINSGASGTSYNEQFF
J: TRBJ2-5; size: many; D: TRBD1; V: TRBV24-1; DNA: TGTGCCACCAGTGATTCCAGGGCAGGGGGCATAGAGACCCAGTACTTC; CDR3: CATSDSRAGGIETQYF
J: TRBJ2-1; size: many; D: NA; V: TRBV20-1; DNA: TGCAGTGCTAGGGGGGCTAGCGTCCCTGAGCAGTTCTTC; CDR3: CSARGASVPEQFF
J: TRBJ2-7; size: few; D: TRBD1; V: TRBV6-5; DNA: TGTGCCAGCAGTTACCTTTCTTGGACAGGGGACTCCTACGAGCAGTACTTC; CDR3: CASSYLSWTGDSYEQYF
J: TRBJ2-3; size: many; D: NA; V: TRBV5-1; DNA: TGTGCTAGCAGCTCGGAGGGAGATACGCAGTATTTT; CDR3: CASSSEGDTQYF
J: TRBJ2-7; size: few; D: NA; V: TRBV5-6; DNA: TGTGCCAGCAGCTTAGGAAGCGGGACACTGCCCTACGAGCAGTACTTC; CDR3: CASSLGSGTLPYEQYF
J: TRBJ2-7; size: many; D: TRBD2; V: TRBV30; DNA: TGTGCCTGGAGTGTAGAGGTGGGGGGGGACTACGAGCAGTACTTC; CDR3: CAWSVEVGGDYEQYF
J: TRBJ2-1; size: many; D: TRBD2; V: TRBV12-3/TRBV12-4; DNA: TGTGCCAGCAGACAGGGACTAGCGGGGGGACCCCTCTGGGAGCAGTTCTTC; CDR3: CASRQGLAGGPLWEQFF
J: TRBJ2-1; size: NA; D: TRBD1; V: TRBV7-2; DNA: TGTGCCAGCAACTGGGCCGACAGGGGGTTATACAATGAGCAGTTCTTC; CDR3: CASNWADRGLYNEQFF
J: TRBJ1-1; size: many; D: NA; V: TRBV5-1; DNA: TGCGCCAGCAGCTTCGGTAGAGCGGACAGCAAAGCTTTCTTT; CDR3: CASSFGRADSKAFF
J: TRBJ1-2; size: few; D: NA; V: TRBV5-1; DNA: TGCGCCAGCAGTTTCCGGGACGGACCTGCTAACTATGGCTACACCTTC; CDR3: CASSFRDGPANYGYTF
J: TRBJ2-1; size: many; D: TRBD2; V: TRBV20-1; DNA: TGCAGTGCTACCGGGACTACTGCTGAGCAGTTCTTC; CDR3: CSATGTTAEQFF
J: TRBJ2-7; size: NA; D: TRBD1; V: TRBV6-1; DNA: TGTGCCAGCAGCGAAACCGGGACAGGGGCCTACGAGCAGTACTTC; CDR3: CASSETGTGAYEQYF
J: TRBJ2-7; size: many; D: TRBD1; V: TRBV10-3; DNA: TGTGCCATCGAGACGGGACAGGGCGGGGACGAGCAGTACTTC; CDR3: CAIETGQGGDEQYF
J: TRBJ2-2; size: NA; D: TRBD1; V: TRBV5-1; DNA: TGCGCCAGCAGCTTCCGACAGGGTGATGAAGGGGAGCTGTTTTTT; CDR3: CASSFRQGDEGELFF
J: TRBJ2-3; size: many; D: TRBD2; V: TRBV7-3; DNA: TGTGCCAGCAGCTTATTAGCGGGATTTGGGACAGATACGCAGTATTTT; CDR3: CASSLLAGFGTDTQYF
J: TRBJ1-4; size: many; D: NA; V: TRBV10-1; DNA: TGCGCCAGCAGTGCGAGGGGGTCTCTGGAAAAACTGTTTTTT; CDR3: CASSARGSLEKLFF
J: TRBJ2-5; size: many; D: TRBD2; V: TRBV30; DNA: TGTGCCTGCAGTAGCGGGATCTGGACCCAGTACTTC; CDR3: CACSSGIWTQYF
J: TRBJ2-5; size: NA; D: TRBD1; V: TRBV6-1; DNA: TGTGCCAGCAGCCCATCAGGGGGCCAACAAGAGACCCAGTACTTC; CDR3: CASSPSGGQQETQYF
J: TRBJ1-5; size: many; D: TRBD1; V: TRBV12-3/TRBV12-4; DNA: TGTGCCAGTAGTCCTACCGGGACAGCAAACAATCAGCCCCAGCATTTT; CDR3: CASSPTGTANNQPQHF
J: TRBJ1-3; size: few; D: NA; V: TRBV11-2; DNA: TGTGCCAGCAGCTTGAGTTCCGGGGTAGGAAACACCATATATTTT; CDR3: CASSLSSGVGNTIYF
J: TRBJ2-1; size: many; D: NA; V: TRBV7-9; DNA: TGTGCCAGCAGCCCCGTGGGCAGGGGGCGATCCGGTCGGGCTAGCGGACGGAATGAGCAGTTCTTC; CDR3: CASSPVGRGRSGRASGRNEQFF
J: TRBJ1-2; size: many; D: NA; V: TRBV4-1; DNA: TGCGCCAGCAGCCAAGGGACGGCGACAGAAGCTAACTATGGCTACACCTTC; CDR3: CASSQGTATEANYGYTF
J: TRBJ1-1; size: many; D: TRBD1; V: TRBV20-1; DNA: TGCAGTGCGAAAACCGGGACAGGGGGCCTCACTGAAGCTTTCTTT; CDR3: CSAKTGTGGLTEAFF
J: TRBJ2-7; size: many; D: TRBD1; V: TRBV6-1; DNA: TGTGCCAGCAGTGAAGCCGGGACAGGGGGCTACGAGCAGTACTTC; CDR3: CASSEAGTGGYEQYF
J: TRBJ2-1; size: many; D: TRBD2; V: TRBV20-1; DNA: TGCAGTGCCCCGGGACTAGCGGTCCACGAGCAGTTCTTC; CDR3: CSAPGLAVHEQFF
J: TRBJ2-1; size: many; D: TRBD1; V: TRBV29-1; DNA: TGCAGCGTTCGGGACAGGGTTGGGAATGAGCAGTTCTTC; CDR3: CSVRDRVGNEQFF
J: TRBJ1-5; size: many; D: NA; V: TRBV28; DNA: TGTGCCAGCAGTTCCCCGGCGATTAGCAATCAGCCCCAGCATTTT; CDR3: CASSSPAISNQPQHF
J: TRBJ2-7; size: NA; D: NA; V: TRBV30; DNA: TGTGCCTGGAGTAATTACGGACAGTCGGGCTCCTACGAGCAGTACTTC; CDR3: CAWSNYGQSGSYEQYF
J: TRBJ2-2; size: many; D: NA; V: TRBV7-6; DNA: TGTGCCAGCAGCTCCCGGGCGGGCGACACCGGGGAGCTGTTTTTT; CDR3: CASSSRAGDTGELFF
J: TRBJ1-6; size: many; D: NA; V: TRBV28; DNA: TGTGCCAGCAGTTTACGCAGGACCGGGTCACCCCTCCACTTT; CDR3: CASSLRRTGSPLHF
J: TRBJ2-2; size: once; D: TRBD1; V: TRBV2; DNA: TGTGCCAGCGGGACAGGGAGGGGAACCGGGGAGCTGTTTTTT; CDR3: CASGTGRGTGELFF
J: TRBJ1-5; size: many; D: NA; V: TRBV12-3/TRBV12-4; DNA: TGTGCCAGCAGCGATGCAGGGTGGAATCAGCCCCAGCATTTT; CDR3: CASSDAGWNQPQHF
J: TRBJ2-5; size: many; D: NA; V: TRBV7-8; DNA: TGTGCCAGCAGCCTAAGGATGGCTAAAGAGACCCAGTACTTC; CDR3: CASSLRMAKETQYF